Listed here are 14 T cell receptor beta chains from one sample, sequenced in a study. One entry per CDR3 protein results from TCRdb running MiXCR on the 5' RACE reads. The sample consists of approximately 60,000 distinct CDR3 sequences, less than 30% of them appearing once. Tregs were sorted as CD4+CD25+CD127-/low cells. Specimen: tumor-infiltrating Tregs sorted from the breast tumor. These receptors came from a female donor with breast cancer.

To note about this clonotype: This may be a read error, as it is one base from a much larger clone. The CDR3 DNA reads TGTGCCAGCGGCCAAGAAGGGGGAGGCAATCAGCCCCAGCATTTT. Its translation is CASGQEGGGNQPQHF. V usage is TRBV4-2 and J usage is TRBJ1-5; TRBD1 is a possible D gene (6 bases). Germline CDR1 reads LGHNA; CDR2 reads YNFKEQ. The CDR3 is 15 amino acids.

The rearrangement uses TRBV24-1 and TRBJ2-1; 7 nucleotides line up with TRBD2. CDR3 length equals 13 residues. Unmatched junction bases numbered 4, after V lost 4 bases and J lost 8 bases. CDR1 is KGHDR, CDR2 SFDVKD, per germline. CDR3 nucleotide sequence: TGTGCCACCAGTGAGGGGGGAGGGGATGAGCAGTTCTTC. Translated: CATSEGGGDEQFF.

Details on this clonotype: A much larger clone sits a single nucleotide away, making a read error possible. This rearrangement joins TRBV2 to TRBJ2-7, with D possibly being TRBD1 (6 bases). The CDR3 consists of 14 residues. The germline gives CDR1 SNHLY, CDR2 FYNNEI. CDR3 loop: CASSMEALGHYKHF. The CDR3, as DNA: TGTGCCAGCAGCATGGAGGCGCTGGGACATTACAAGCACTTC.

This clonotype was detected ten times or more. The chain has TRBV7-9 and TRBJ2-5; a possible D gene is TRBD1 (5 bases). V shed 4 bases and J shed 4 bases, with 7 bases lying between them. The CDR3 contains 12 residues. From germline, CDR1 is SEHNR and CDR2 FQNEAQ (reference sequence). The CDR3: CASSYQGETQYF. In DNA form, the CDR3 reads TGTGCCAGCAGCTATCAGGGAGAGACCCAGTACTTC. Full variable domain (rest looked up from reference TRBV7-9 and TRBJ2-5): DTGVSQNPRHKITKRGQNVTFRCDPISEHNRLYWYRQTLGQGPEFLTYFQNEAQLEKSRLLSDRFSAERPKGSFSTLEIQRTEQGDSAMYLCASSYQGETQYFGPGTRLLVL.

The CDR3 is CASSYRTSGNYEQYF. For the CDR3, the DNA is TGTGCCAGCAGCTACAGGACTAGCGGGAACTACGAGCAGTACTTC. The chain links TRBV7-2 to TRBJ2-7; the match to TRBD2 covers 12 bases. The V gene's germline CDR1 is SGHTA and CDR2 FQGNSA. The V and J ends lost 4 bases and 3 bases, in that order; junction bases with no gene match: 4. CDR3 length: 15 residues.

This clonotype appeared many times. This chain uses TRBV29-1 with TRBJ1-2, with D perhaps TRBD1 (6 bases). Per germline, CDR1 SQVTM and CDR2 ANQGSEA. This CDR3 has 14 residues. Trimming took 6 bases from V and 6 from J, leaving 20 bases between them. Written as DNA, the CDR3 is TGCAGCGTGGAACATCGGGACACGGGACATGGCTACACCTTC. Its translation: CSVEHRDTGHGYTF.

This clonotype was found many times. The J gene is TRBJ2-1, the V gene TRBV5-4; unclear D gene. V was trimmed by 0 bases and J by 9 bases, leaving 13 bases between them. The CDR3 has 14 residues. CDR1 is SGHNT and CDR2 is YYREEE in the germline V gene (reference sequence). The CDR3 DNA follows: TGTGCCAGCAGCTTGGATATAGATTATGGTGAGCAGTTCTTC. Amino acids: CASSLDIDYGEQFF.

This clonotype was observed at least ten times. The rearrangement joins TRBV4-2 to TRBJ2-1, with a tentative D call TRBD2 (5 bases). Germline CDR1 LGHNA, CDR2 YNFKEQ. This CDR3 is 14 amino acids long. Trimming removed 1 base at V and 6 bases at J, with 10 bases between. CDR3 DNA sequence: TGTGCCAGCAGCCAAGCCAGCGGTTCCAATGAGCAGTTCTTC. Amino acids: CASSQASGSNEQFF.

This clonotype was observed a handful of times. The CDR3 DNA is TGTACCAGCACCCCCGGGAGGGACAGGGTCGACTACACCTTC. Its translation: CTSTPGRDRVDYTF. This chain joins TRBV7-2 and TRBJ1-2, with 9 bases that match TRBD1. The V and J ends lost 7 bases and 10 bases, in that order; junction bases with no gene match: 13. This CDR3 region has 14 residues. Germline CDR1 SGHTA, CDR2 FQGNSA.

V is TRBV9 and J is TRBJ2-7, with TRBD2 matching over 16 bases. The V segment lost 2 bases and the J segment 2 bases; nucleotides outside the gene matches: 4. The CDR3 sequence is 17 residues long. The germline CDR1 and CDR2 sequences are SGDLS and YYNGEE. The CDR3 sequence is CASSVEGTSGRAYEQYF. In DNA form, the CDR3 reads TGTGCCAGCAGCGTCGAAGGGACTAGCGGGAGGGCCTACGAGCAGTACTTC.

The chain recombines TRBV12-3 or TRBV12-4 with TRBJ2-6; D unclear. The CDR3 totals 15 residues. V was shortened by 5 bases and J by 0 bases, with 8 bases between the two germline ends. CDR3 sequence reads: CASSPTSSGANVLTF. The CDR3, as DNA: TGTGCCAGCAGTCCGACAAGCTCTGGGGCCAACGTCCTGACTTTC.

On this clonotype itself: Just one base apart from a much larger clone, this may be a read error. This rearrangement joins TRBV12-3 or TRBV12-4 to TRBJ1-1, with D perhaps matching TRBD1 (5 bases). This CDR3 region has 14 residues. CDR3 sequence (DNA): TGTGCCAACAGGCCCGATTGGCAGAACAGTGAAGCTTTCTTT. It is translated as CANRPDWQNSEAFF.

Remarks on this clonotype: The junction differs from germline at one of its ends, possibly a read error. The chain is built from TRBV6-2 or TRBV6-3 and TRBJ2-3; 8 bases are shared with TRBD2. This CDR3 has 16 amino acids. Germline V gene data show CDR1 as MNHEY and CDR2 as SVGEGT. DNA for the CDR3: TGTGCCAGCAGCCCCTCGGAAGCGGGGGACACAGATACGCGGTATTTT. It specifies CASSPSEAGDTDTRYF.

This clonotype has more than one count but fewer than ten. The chain recombines TRBV27 with TRBJ2-7; 9 bases are a match to TRBD1. Per germline, CDR1 MNHEY and CDR2 SMNVEV (reference sequence). J lost 4 bases, V lost 6 bases, and 4 bases had no gene match. CDR3 length equals 13 residues. CDR3 DNA sequence: TGTGCCAGCAGGAGGACAGGGGCATACGAGCAGTACTTC. Residues: CASRRTGAYEQYF.